This T cell receptor (beta chain) stems from a study of neoadjuvant nivolumab and ipilimumab in lung cancer. Study conclusions and caveats: Only two of four nivolumab-treated tumors gained richness and clonality by surgery. Resected-tumor TCR richness correlated positively with pretherapy blood richness.

Germline V gene data show CDR1 as MDHEN and CDR2 as SYDVKM. J gave up 4 bases and V 7 bases, and 8 bases lay outside the gene matches. This CDR3 has 14 residues. Libraries were prepared by immunoSEQ multiplex PCR; TCRdb keeps only in-frame clonotypes and omits some of them. The sample has about 28,000 clones, under 85% seen once. As concerns this clone: The antigen is not known.

The chain has TRBV28 and TRBJ2-5, with 8 bases identical to TRBD1. This specimen was tumor tissue, taken after neoadjuvant nivolumab, alone or with ipilimumab, at or shortly before surgery. The sequence was obtained from an adult with non-small cell lung cancer. As DNA, the CDR3 is TGTGCCAGCATATCAGGGGGCGAAGGAGAGACCCAGTACTTC. Translation gives CASISGGEGETQYF.